The 6 T cell receptor beta chains presented below share a single source sample, sequenced in a study of T-cell reconstitution after alpha-beta-depleted transplantation in children. Unique molecular identifiers were used in preparing the TCRbeta library. MiXCR, applied by TCRdb to the PCR reads, yields one record per CDR3 protein. The sample lists about 580,000 distinct CDR3 sequences; roughly 23% were seen once. This specimen consisted of PBMCs, mostly from graft donor cells, obtained 360 days after TCRalphabeta/CD19-depleted stem cell transplant. The source of these receptors is a boy in the first two years of life who had a stem cell transplant for acute myeloid leukemia, so the T cells may come from the graft donor.

The chain couples TRBV7-7 to TRBJ1-5; the match to TRBD1 covers 8 bases. This CDR3 comprises 15 residues. Germline-derived CDR1 and CDR2 are SSHAT and FNYEAQ (reference sequence). Losses at the gene ends were 4 bases for V and 5 bases for J; bases not matched to a gene: 7. CDR3 DNA sequence: TGTGCCAGCAGCTACACGGGACAGGTCTATCAGCCCCAGCATTTT. Translating it yields CASSYTGQVYQPQHF.

At least ten counts were recorded for this clonotype. The J gene is TRBJ2-1, the V gene TRBV20-1, with D unresolved. Germline V gives CDR1 DFQATT, CDR2 SNEGSKA (reference sequence). Trimming removed 3 bases from V and 1 base from J, with 13 bases in between. The length of the CDR3 is 15 residues. CDR3 protein: CSASYRQISYNEQFF. The CDR3 DNA reads TGCAGTGCTAGTTACCGGCAGATTTCCTACAATGAGCAGTTCTTC.

V gene TRBV7-9 combines with J gene TRBJ1-1; tentative D call: TRBD1 (5 bases). Per germline, CDR1 SEHNR and CDR2 FQNEAQ (reference sequence). The CDR3 runs to 17 residues. The V gene lost 1 base and the J gene lost 1 base, with 16 bases spanning the gap. The CDR3 sequence: CASSLEGRGPKNTEAFF. The DNA of the CDR3 is TGTGCCAGCAGCTTAGAGGGAAGGGGCCCTAAGAACACTGAAGCTTTCTTT.

This sequence joins TRBV20-1 and TRBJ2-5, with no clear D. The CDR3 is 13 amino acids. Germline loops: CDR1 DFQATT, CDR2 SNEGSKA (reference sequence). Trimming stripped 2 bases from V and 3 bases from J, with 10 bases between. CDR3 region: CSARRPEKETQYF. Here the CDR3 DNA reads TGCAGTGCTAGAAGGCCGGAGAAAGAGACCCAGTACTTC.

The chain has TRBV20-1 and TRBJ2-3; TRBD1 aligns across 9 bases. Germline values: CDR1 DFQATT, CDR2 SNEGSKA (reference sequence). Germline trimming cut 4 bases from V and 2 bases from J; bases unmatched to any gene: 10. This CDR3 has 16 residues. The CDR3 sequence: CSATPGQGEITDTQYF. Written as DNA, the CDR3 is TGCAGTGCTACCCCGGGACAGGGAGAGATCACAGATACGCAGTATTTT.

The rearrangement links TRBV6-2 or TRBV6-3 to TRBJ2-1, with D possibly matching TRBD1 (5 bases). The length of the CDR3 is 17 residues. Trimming pared 0 bases from V and 6 bases from J, leaving 18 bases between. CDR1 MNHEY and CDR2 SVGEGT come from the germline V gene. The CDR3 region has the DNA TGTGCCAGCAGTTACTCGGGAAACTGGGGCCCGATCAATGAGCAGTTCTTC. As protein: CASSYSGNWGPINEQFF.